This entry lists 9 T cell receptor beta chains sequenced from one sample in a study of post-analysis software for immune sequencing data. Study results and limitations: Compared with controls, patients had more of 4 to 6 TRBV segments, including TRBV5-6, TRBV5-1 and TRBV20-1.

These receptors' targets are unknown. TCR beta libraries were prepared from cDNA with unique molecular identifiers. TCRdb reprocessed the PCR reads with MiXCR, giving one entry per CDR3 protein. The sample shows roughly 650,000 distinct CDR3 sequences, approximately 60% of them seen only once. The sample consisted of blood. The source of these receptors is a girl aged 2-10 years with multiple sclerosis.

This clonotype was observed a few times. The gene calls are TRBV20-1 and TRBJ2-7; 12 nucleotides align to TRBD2. V dropped 3 bases and J dropped 5; count of bases not matched to a gene: 11. Looked up from germline, CDR1 is DFQATT and CDR2 is SNEGSKA (reference sequence). CDR3 size: 16 residues. The CDR3 DNA reads as TGCAGTGCTAGCGGTCTAGCGGGAGGGTTCAGGGACGAGCAGTACTTC. Protein: CSASGLAGGFRDEQYF.

This sequence joins TRBV6-1 and TRBJ2-5, with 8 bases matching TRBD2. Germline V gene data show CDR1 as MNHNS and CDR2 as SASEGT. V trimming: 3 bases; J trimming: 2 bases; junction bases outside the gene matches: 8. The CDR3 sequence is 16 residues long. Written as DNA, the CDR3 is TGTGCCAGCAGTGATCGGGGGGGCGGATCGCAAGAGACCCAGTACTTC. Amino acid sequence: CASSDRGGGSQETQYF.

This clonotype was detected only once. The chain has TRBV6-1 and TRBJ2-6, with no clear D. The CDR3 is 16 residues long. Germline V gene lookup returns CDR1 MNHNS and CDR2 SASEGT. Trimming took 1 base from V and 0 from J, leaving 7 bases between them. The CDR3 is CASSEDGGSGANVLTF. In nucleotides, the CDR3 is TGTGCCAGCAGTGAAGACGGTGGCTCTGGGGCCAACGTCCTGACTTTC.

Comments on this clonotype: Germline and junction disagree at one end, which may indicate a read error. This rearrangement joins TRBV4-2 to TRBJ2-7; TRBD2 is a possible D gene (6 bases). From germline, CDR1 is LGHNA and CDR2 YNFKEQ. This CDR3 comprises 18 residues. The CDR3 loop reads CASSQARTTPQNIYVQYF. CDR3 bases: TGTGCCAGCAGCCAAGCACGGACTACGCCCCAAAACATCTACGTGCAGTACTTC.

Note on this clonotype: This clone may be a read error of a much larger clone one base away. The chain is built from TRBV5-1 and TRBJ2-3; 8 bases fit TRBD2. This CDR3 comprises 15 residues. The germline gives CDR1 SGHRS, CDR2 YFSETQ. The CDR3 bases are TGCGCCGGCAGCCCGGGACTAGTTTTGGCAGATACGCAGTATTTT. It encodes CAGSPGLVLADTQYF. The whole variable domain, remainder taken from reference TRBV5-1 and TRBJ2-3, is KAGVTQTPRYLIKTRGQQVTLSCSPISGHRSVSWYQQTPGQGLQFLFEYFSETQRNKGNFPGRFSGRQFSNSRSEMNVSTLELGDSALYLCAGSPGLVLADTQYFGPGTRLTVL.

The CDR3 nucleotides read TGCAGTGCTAGGAGAGGGGGGGTCACAGATACGCAGTATTTT. This gives the protein CSARRGGVTDTQYF. The rearrangement joins TRBV20-1 to TRBJ2-3, with D perhaps TRBD2 (7 bases). Germline V CDR1 and CDR2: DFQATT, SNEGSKA (reference sequence). The CDR3 totals 14 residues. V was shortened by 3 bases and J by 2 bases, with 12 bases between the two germline ends.

This chain uses TRBV7-9 with TRBJ2-3; the D call may be TRBD1 or TRBD2 (6 bases each). This CDR3 contains 16 residues. Trimming cost V 5 bases and J 1 base, with 16 bases left between them. Per germline, CDR1 SEHNR and CDR2 FQNEAQ (reference sequence). CDR3 bases: TGTGCCAGCAGCCCGAGGGGGGATCCTCGCACAGATACGCAGTATTTT. Its protein is CASSPRGDPRTDTQYF.

This clonotype has a single count. V and J are TRBV7-7 and TRBJ2-1, with a tentative D call TRBD1 (6 bases). The CDR3 has 15 residues. Trimming shortened V by 5 bases and J by 4 bases, and 15 bases separated the two germline ends. Germline CDR1 reads SSHAT; CDR2 reads FNYEAQ (reference sequence). CDR3 sequence (DNA): TGTGCCAGCAGCCCCACCGGGACACCTTACAATGAGCAGTTCTTC. It codes for CASSPTGTPYNEQFF.

This chain uses TRBV20-1 with TRBJ2-4, with a tentative D call TRBD2 (5 bases). The J call may be mistaken, given a closer DNA end match to TRBJ2-7. Per the germline V gene, CDR1 is DFQATT and CDR2 is SNEGSKA (reference sequence). This CDR3 contains 13 residues. This CDR3 is CSASGEEVNEQYF. DNA for the CDR3: TGCAGTGCTAGTGGCGAGGAGGTCAACGAGCAGTACTTC.